What follows is one T cell receptor beta chain and its context. Its antigen remains unidentified. It has no much larger one-base neighbor in the sample; base qualities were not kept. Using the deep immunoSEQ assay, multiplex PCR amplified TCR CDR3 regions from genomic DNA. Extracted genomic DNA from each cell subset was distributed evenly across all wells of several immunoSEQ 96-well plates, and each plate was treated as a replicate. For sorted subsets, each replicate PCR was loaded with approximately 0.2 ug genomic DNA, equivalent to roughly 30,000 T cell genomes. Purified libraries were quantified with a Qubit 3.0 fluorometer, sized on a Bioanalyzer 2100, and re-quantified with the KAPA Library Quantification kit. Every immunoSEQ 96-well plate was sequenced on a dedicated single-read 150-cycle Illumina NextSeq 550 flow cell. On the study's bioinformatics: The immunoSEQ output contained only junctional sequences without quality scores, so filtering could not match that applied to full-length reads. Sequences were annotated with PyIR, a Python wrapper for IgBLAST v1.9, using IMGT germline references to assign V/J genes and CDR3. Reads were removed for weak V/J assignments (E-value above 1e-6), missing CDR3, stop codons, out-of-frame junctions, or ambiguous translated residues. A V3J clonotype was defined by an identical inferred V gene, J gene, and CDR3 amino acid sequence. Percentage overlap between repertoires was calculated by dividing the number of shared unique clonotypes by the size of the smaller repertoire. Repertoire richness was assessed with RTK rarefaction, the Chao1 estimator, and Recon v2.1 estimates of unobserved clonotypes. Generation probabilities for all TCRbeta clonotypes obtained by the gDNA method from a handful of donors were computed using OLGA. TCRdb mirrors the immuneACCESS table, restricted to in-frame sequences. Some clones are absent from its copies; in checked studies, under half trace to an unresolved V gene, and the reason for the others is unknown. The D gene and trimming were derived from the DNA, and the V and J assignments and clone size from that table. This sample comprises roughly 640,000 clones, about 96% of them detected only once. The ten top clones hold 0.045% to 0.07% of the sample.

The data were obtained in a study of shared clonotypes between healthy human individuals (dated by TCRdb to about 2020). For the wider study: The cohort included three men and two women between 18 and 49 years of age. To estimate repertoire size and how much clonotypes are shared between individuals, the study performed deep sequencing of blood TCR repertoires from 4 to 6 healthy adults. Libraries were prepared and TCR repertoires were sequenced by different laboratories using diverse techniques, in order to increase sequencing depth and limit assay-specific biases. For each donor, CD4 naive and CD4 memory were each given three plates, CD8 naive was given two plates, and CD8 memory was given one plate. Each donor's leukapheresis produced roughly between roughly 0.94 and 9.5 billion PBMCs. The paper's findings and limits, for the study overall: Naive subsets generally had larger estimated clonotype richness than memory subsets. The small number of donors limited the genetic and exposure-history diversity represented. Clonotypes shared by all four sorted-subset donors showed higher generation probabilities than non-shared clonotypes. Only blood was sampled, and tissue TCR repertoires likely differ from those in blood. Sharing across a few donors was observed for approximately 5% of naive CD4, under 4% of naive CD8, around 2.5% of memory CD4, and around 0.42% of memory CD8 clonotypes. Pairwise subsampling indicated that sequencing depth was expected to affect the degree of clonotype sharing among donors. Even with the large sequencing depth, rarefaction of the sorted-subset datasets indicated that sequencing was incomplete.

V is pared back by 2 bases and J by 0 bases, with 11 bases lying between the germline termini. As encoded in the germline V gene, CDR1 is MNHEY while CDR2 is SVGAGI. There are 15 amino acids in the CDR3, from cysteine to phenylalanine inclusive. The DNA shown is the 45-base CDR3, in frame from base 1. The donors were healthy, HIV-negative adults who had no recently reported acute infections or vaccinations. All donors were Caucasian adults living in Nashville, Tennessee, USA. CD4+ T cells were enriched through magnetic negative selection, after which naive cells were positively selected on CD45RA and the remaining negative fraction served as the memory subset. Blood was obtained by leukapheresis, after which PBMCs were separated by Ficoll-Histopaque density gradient centrifugation and cryopreserved in liquid nitrogen vapor phase. Purity and quantity of every magnetically sorted T cell population were checked by analytical flow cytometry. Each sorted fraction had its genomic DNA isolated and then quantified by UV absorbance on a Nanodrop 2000c.

Sequencing was performed on naive CD4+ T cells sorted from blood. The meaning of the sample's cell subset or site label: CD45RA+ positively selected. This sequence originates from a woman aged 25 to 39 in good health. The chain was built from TRBV6-5 and TRBJ2-7, with no confidently assigned D gene. The CDR3 region: CASSYEAGHSYEQYF. The DNA sequence is as follows: TGTGCCAGCAGTTACGAGGCAGGTCACTCCTACGAGCAGTACTTC.